This T cell receptor beta chain was obtained from a study of T cells in Graves' hyperthyroidism and ophthalmopathy. The length of the CDR3 is 16 residues. V dropped 1 base and J dropped 2 bases, with 13 bases sitting between them. Germline-derived CDR1 and CDR2 are SNHLY and FYNNEI. In its sample, this clonotype was seen many times. Researchers took RNA transcripts and amplified the TCR beta CDR3 regions from them. TCR CDR3 regions were first amplified by RT-PCR with HTBI primers. TCRdb re-analysed the multiplex PCR reads in MiXCR, keeping a single row per CDR3 protein. Here the sample spans around 520,000 distinct CDR3 sequences, around 13% being singletons.

This clonotype was obtained from a woman in her forties with Graves' hyperthyroidism. What was sequenced was blood. The chain uses TRBV2 and TRBJ2-3; D may be TRBD1 (5 bases). The CDR3 sequence is CASSEDAGRATDTQYF. The CDR3 DNA is TGTGCCAGCAGTGAAGATGCTGGCAGGGCCACAGATACGCAGTATTTT.